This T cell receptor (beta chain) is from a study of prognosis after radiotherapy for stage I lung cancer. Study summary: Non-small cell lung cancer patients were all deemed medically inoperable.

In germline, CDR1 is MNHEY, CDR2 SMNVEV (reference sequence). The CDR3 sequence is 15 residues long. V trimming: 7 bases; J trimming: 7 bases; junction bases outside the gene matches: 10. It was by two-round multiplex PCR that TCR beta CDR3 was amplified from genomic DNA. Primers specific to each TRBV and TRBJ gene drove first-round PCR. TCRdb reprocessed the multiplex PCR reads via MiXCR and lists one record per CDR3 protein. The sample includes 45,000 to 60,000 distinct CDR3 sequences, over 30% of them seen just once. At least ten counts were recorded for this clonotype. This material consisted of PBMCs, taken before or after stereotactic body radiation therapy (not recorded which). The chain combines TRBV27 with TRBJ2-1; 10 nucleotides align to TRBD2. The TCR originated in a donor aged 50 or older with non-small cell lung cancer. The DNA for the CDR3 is TGTGCCAGCATGCGGCTAGCGGGAGTTTTAAATGAGCAGTTCTTC. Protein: CASMRLAGVLNEQFF.